These 9 T cell receptor beta chains were all obtained from the same sample, sequenced in a study of T cell changes during pregnancy in multiple sclerosis. Libraries were prepared by immunoSEQ multiplex PCR; TCRdb keeps only in-frame clonotypes and omits some of them. The table lists more than 80,000 clones, just under 95% of them singletons. The sample in question was peripheral blood, obtained after pregnancy. These receptors were taken from a female donor with multiple sclerosis, enrolled in a pregnancy study.

The CDR3 here is CASSLDGGLRVYEQYF. For the CDR3, the DNA is TGTGCCAGCAGCTTAGATGGGGGCCTTAGGGTCTACGAGCAGTACTTC. The rearrangement uses TRBV7-8 and TRBJ2-7; D is possibly TRBD1 (6 bases). Per the germline V gene, CDR1 is SGHVS and CDR2 is FQNEAQ. The CDR3 length is 16 residues. The V gene lost 1 base and the J gene lost 3 bases, with 16 bases spanning the gap. The entire variable domain, with the rest obtained from reference TRBV7-8 and TRBJ2-7, is as follows: GAGVSQSPRYKVAKRGQDVALRCDPISGHVSLFWYQQALGQGPEFLTYFQNEAQLDKSGLPSDRFFAERPEGSVSTLKIQRTQQEDSAVYLCASSLDGGLRVYEQYFGPGTRLTVT.

This chain uses TRBV16 with TRBJ1-2, with D unresolved. This CDR3 spans 13 amino acids. V was pared by 0 bases and J by 6 bases, with 8 bases between. From germline, CDR1 is KGHSY and CDR2 FQNENV. This chain's CDR3 is CASSQSTLDGYTF. The CDR3 region has the DNA TGTGCCAGCAGCCAATCGACACTGGATGGCTACACCTTC.

This chain uses TRBV15 with TRBJ1-5; TRBD1 matches at 7 bases. J gave up 9 bases and V 1 base, and 9 bases lay outside the gene matches. The CDR3 totals 15 residues. Germline V gives CDR1 LNHNV, CDR2 YYDKDF (reference sequence). CDR3 bases: TGTGCCACCAGCAGAGGTTGGACAGGCCTTTGGCCCCAGCATTTT. Translation: CATSRGWTGLWPQHF.

V and J are TRBV11-2 and TRBJ1-6; D is uncertain. V shed 2 bases and J shed 11 bases, with 10 bases lying between them. CDR1 and CDR2 (germline): SGHAT, FQNNGV. This CDR3 contains 13 residues. The CDR3 is CASSLSPSAPLHF. The CDR3 bases are TGTGCCAGCAGCTTATCCCCTAGTGCACCCCTCCACTTT.

The chain uses TRBV2 and TRBJ1-2, with D possibly TRBD1 on 6 matching bases. Germline V gene data show CDR1 as SNHLY and CDR2 as FYNNEI. V was cut by 3 bases and J by 2 bases, with 10 bases left in between. CDR3 length: 14 amino acids. The CDR3 nucleotides are TGTGCCAGCAGTGATAGGGGGTACAACTATGGCTACACCTTC. This codes for CASSDRGYNYGYTF.

The chain joins TRBV5-1 to TRBJ2-7; TRBD1 matches at 7 bases. In germline, CDR1 is SGHRS, CDR2 YFSETQ. The CDR3 length is 16 residues. V was clipped by 5 bases and J by 0 bases; unmatched bases: 11. CDR3 region: CASRVGPGQSSYEQYF. CDR3 DNA: TGCGCCAGCAGGGTTGGGCCGGGACAGAGCTCCTACGAGCAGTACTTC.

The chain carries TRBV7-9 and TRBJ1-2; unclear D gene. CDR1 and CDR2 (germline): SEHNR, FQNEAQ (reference sequence). This CDR3 contains 12 residues. V dropped 0 bases and J dropped 8 bases, with 7 bases sitting between them. CDR3 in amino acids: CASSLATGGYTF. CDR3 DNA sequence: TGTGCCAGCAGCTTAGCGACGGGGGGCTACACCTTC.

The V and J genes are TRBV5-1 and TRBJ2-3, with TRBD2 identical over 9 bases. This CDR3 comprises 17 residues. V dropped 0 bases and J dropped 4; count of bases not matched to a gene: 9. CDR1 SGHRS and CDR2 YFSETQ come from the germline V gene. The CDR3 sequence: CASSLGMSSGGPDTQYF. In DNA, the CDR3 is TGCGCCAGCAGCTTGGGGATGTCGAGCGGGGGGCCAGATACGCAGTATTTT.

The chain has TRBV7-9 and TRBJ1-5, with D uncertain. The germline CDR1 and CDR2 sequences are SEHNR and FQNEAQ (reference sequence). The V gene lost 5 bases and the J gene lost 5 bases, with 10 bases spanning the gap. The length of the CDR3 is 13 residues. The CDR3 sequence is CASSISDYQPQHF. The CDR3 nucleotides read TGTGCCAGCAGCATCTCGGACTATCAGCCCCAGCATTTT.